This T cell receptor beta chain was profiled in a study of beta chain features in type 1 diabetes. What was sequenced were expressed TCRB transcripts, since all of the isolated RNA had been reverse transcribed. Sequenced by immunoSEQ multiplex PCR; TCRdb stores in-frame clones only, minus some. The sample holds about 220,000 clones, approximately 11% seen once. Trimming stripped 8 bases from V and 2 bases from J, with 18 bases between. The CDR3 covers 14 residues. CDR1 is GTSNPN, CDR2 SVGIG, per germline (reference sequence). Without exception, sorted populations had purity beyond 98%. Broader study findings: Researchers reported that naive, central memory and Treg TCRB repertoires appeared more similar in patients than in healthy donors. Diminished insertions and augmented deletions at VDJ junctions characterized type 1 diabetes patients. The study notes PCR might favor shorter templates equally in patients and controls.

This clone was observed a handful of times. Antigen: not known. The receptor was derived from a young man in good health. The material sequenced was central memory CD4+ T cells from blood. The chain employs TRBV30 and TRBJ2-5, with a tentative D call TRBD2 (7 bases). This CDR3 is CAGRGAPIQETQYF. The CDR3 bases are TGTGCCGGACGGGGGGCCCCAATTCAAGAGACCCAGTACTTC.